This T cell receptor (beta chain) was sequenced for a study of long-term antiretroviral therapy in people with HIV. Runs used v3.0 of the immunoSEQ assay and were done at survey level. Repertoires were generated with immunoSEQ multiplex PCR, while TCRdb's copy carries only in-frame clones and drops some. This table has 20,000 or so clones, less than 85% appearing once. The CDR3 sequence is 12 residues long. V lost 4 bases, J lost 11 bases, and 12 bases lay in between. CDR1 is SGHTS and CDR2 is YDEGEE in the germline V gene. Sequencing used unsorted PBMCs, obtained 0.5 years before starting antiretroviral therapy. The TCR was taken from a woman aged 45-65 years with HIV. The chain is built from TRBV5-8 and TRBJ1-4; D is undetermined. CDR3 DNA sequence: TGTGCCAGCAGCCGCCAGGTCGGGAAACTGTTTTTT. Amino acids: CASSRQVGKLFF.